This record looks at one T cell receptor beta chain sequence and its context. This sample stems from a study of blood T cells in healthy people across ages. Isolation recovered at least 7 million PBMCs from every sample. Next came a second PCR, run for about 6 to 12 cycles, which used a sample-barcoded 5' primer along with a J-beta primer mix. TCRdb re-analysed the 5' RACE reads in MiXCR, keeping a single row per CDR3 protein. The sample records roughly 500,000 distinct CDR3 sequences, 25% to 30% being singletons. The sample consisted of blood. This receptor was identified in a woman in her 70s in good health.

The CDR3 spells CSARTQQETQYF. The CDR3 DNA reads as TGCAGTGCTAGAACCCAGCAAGAGACCCAGTACTTC. The rearrangement uses TRBV20-1 and TRBJ2-5; D call uncertain. There are 12 residues in the CDR3. V lost 2 bases and J 2 bases, leaving 6 bases between the germline ends. Germline V gene sequence: CDR1 DFQATT, CDR2 SNEGSKA (reference sequence).